The 23 T cell receptor beta chains below all came from one sample that was sequenced in a study of cytomegalovirus exposure and HLA in healthy donors. Researchers ran the PCR with 60 Vbeta and 13 Jbeta primers. Clones were sequenced by immunoSEQ multiplex PCR, and TCRdb holds only the in-frame ones, with some missing. The sample shows approximately 160,000 clones, 68% of them seen only once. The sample taken for sequencing was PBMCs. The receptor source for this set is a man in his fifties or sixties in good health and CMV-seronegative.

The rearrangement links TRBV7-5 to TRBJ1-1; the D call TRBD1 from the table was never checked on the DNA. TRBV7-5 is recorded as a pseudogene. The CDR3 extends over 15 amino acids. The CDR3 DNA is TGTGCCAGAAGCTATGACAGGGGACCGATAACTGAAGCTTTCTTT. Its protein is CARSYDRGPITEAFF.

The V call is TRBV9, the J call TRBJ2-5; D possibly corresponds to TRBD2 (6 bases). CDR3 length: 14 residues. The germline CDR1 and CDR2 sequences are SGDLS and YYNGEE. Trimming cost V 0 bases and J 2 bases, with 8 bases left between them. The CDR3 nucleotides read TGTGCCAGCAGCGTAGGCGGGGCACAAGAGACCCAGTACTTC. Translating gives CASSVGGAQETQYF.

This chain uses TRBV2 with TRBJ2-5; TRBD2 agrees at 13 bases. The better agreement between TRBJ2-7 and the DNA end casts doubt on the J call. This CDR3 comprises 19 residues. Per germline, CDR1 SNHLY and CDR2 FYNNEI. CDR3 coding DNA: TGTGCCAGCAGTGGACTAGCGGGGGGCCCCTATACTAGCTCCTACGAGCAGTACTTC. It encodes CASSGLAGGPYTSSYEQYF.

The chain carries TRBV5-1 and TRBJ1-3; no definite D call. Germline CDR1 reads SGHRS; CDR2 reads YFSETQ. V was clipped by 3 bases and J by 0 bases, with 10 bases between them. The CDR3 spans 15 residues. CDR3: CASSSDGNSGNTIYF. The CDR3 DNA reads as TGCGCCAGCAGCTCGGACGGGAACTCTGGAAACACCATATATTTT.

This clone was seen a handful of times. The genes are TRBV7-8 and TRBJ1-4; 7 bases map to TRBD1. Germline V gene sequence: CDR1 SGHVS, CDR2 FQNEAQ. The trim removed 2 bases at V and 5 bases at J, leaving 8 bases unmatched. There are 16 residues in the CDR3. In nucleotides, the CDR3 is TGTGCCAGCAGCTTAATGAACAGGGGCGGAAATGAAAAACTGTTTTTT. Protein: CASSLMNRGGNEKLFF.

Only a few counts were recorded for this clone. The chain links TRBV6-5 to TRBJ2-2; 9 nucleotides align to TRBD1. The CDR3 totals 14 residues. Germline V gene data show CDR1 as MNHEY and CDR2 as SVGAGI. The trim removed 6 bases at V and 5 bases at J, leaving 4 bases unmatched. CDR3 DNA: TGTGCCAGCAGCCGGACAGGGGAAACCGGGGAGCTGTTTTTT. It yields the protein CASSRTGETGELFF.

CDR3 protein: CASGSGGLLTDTQYF. In DNA, the CDR3 is TGTGCCAGCGGAAGCGGGGGGCTTTTAACAGATACGCAGTATTTT. The genes are TRBV6-5 and TRBJ2-3; the match to TRBD2 covers 9 bases. The CDR3 spans 15 residues. V shed 8 bases, J shed 3 bases, and the junction held 9 bases outside the gene matches. The V gene's germline CDR1 is MNHEY and CDR2 SVGAGI.

The chain combines TRBV4-3 with TRBJ1-3, with D perhaps TRBD1 (6 bases). The germline V gene has CDR1 LGHNA and CDR2 YSLEER. Trimming removed 0 bases at V and 0 bases at J, with 27 bases between. The CDR3 loop spans 22 amino acids. CDR3 nucleotide sequence: TGCGCCAGCAGCCAAGATCTAGGGGGACATAAGCCAAATTGGGACTCTGGAAACACCATATATTTT. It translates to CASSQDLGGHKPNWDSGNTIYF.

The rearrangement joins TRBV15 to TRBJ2-5; maybe TRBD2 (5 bases). This CDR3 has 15 residues. Per germline, CDR1 LNHNV and CDR2 YYDKDF (reference sequence). Between the trimmed V and J ends, which lost 0 bases and 1 base, there was a span of 9 bases. The CDR3 loop is CATSRDLAIQETQYF. As DNA, the CDR3 is TGTGCCACCAGCAGAGATTTAGCGATCCAAGAGACCCAGTACTTC.

This clone turned up a few times. The V call is TRBV19, the J call TRBJ2-1, with no clear D. The germline V and J ends were trimmed by 1 base and 2 bases, with 6 bases remaining between them. There are 14 residues in the CDR3. Germline loops: CDR1 LNHDA, CDR2 SQIVND (reference sequence). CDR3 protein: CASSIGLTYNEQFF. The CDR3 DNA is TGTGCCAGTAGTATAGGGCTGACCTACAATGAGCAGTTCTTC.

This clone is a singleton in its sample. V gene TRBV9 combines with J gene TRBJ2-1; 7 bases are a match to TRBD1. Unmatched junction bases numbered 6, after V lost 4 bases and J lost 8 bases. Germline CDR1 reads SGDLS; CDR2 reads YYNGEE. This CDR3 spans 13 amino acids. This CDR3 is CASSPRQGDEQFF. Written as DNA, the CDR3 is TGTGCCAGCAGCCCACGACAGGGCGATGAGCAGTTCTTC.

This clone was seen only a few times. The rearrangement uses TRBV10-2 and TRBJ2-7; 9 positions match TRBD2. Trimming at V came to 6 bases and at J to 3 bases, leaving 3 bases not matched to a gene. CDR1 and CDR2 from the germline V gene are WSHSY and SAAADI. The length of the CDR3 is 13 residues. This CDR3 reads CASRYSGSYEQYF. CDR3 nucleotides: TGCGCCAGCAGATATAGCGGGAGCTACGAGCAGTACTTC.

This clone was seen a single time. The chain has TRBV13 and TRBJ2-2; TRBD1 aligns across 8 bases. J gave up 5 bases and V 6 bases, and 11 bases lay outside the gene matches. The CDR3 consists of 16 residues. The germline V gene has CDR1 PRHDT and CDR2 FYEKMQ (reference sequence). The CDR3 here is CASSYTGTGYTGELFF. DNA for the CDR3: TGTGCCAGCAGTTATACCGGGACAGGATATACCGGGGAGCTGTTTTTT.

The chain is built from TRBV5-6 and TRBJ2-5, with 13 positions matching TRBD2. Per the germline V gene, CDR1 is SGHDT and CDR2 is YYEEEE. Losses at the gene ends were 3 bases for V and 2 bases for J; bases not matched to a gene: 1. CDR3 size: 15 residues. Here the CDR3 reads CASSSGLAGQETQYF. The CDR3 nucleotides are TGTGCCAGCAGCTCGGGACTAGCGGGGCAAGAGACCCAGTACTTC.

This clone has just one count. The chain has TRBV5-4 and TRBJ1-4; D might be TRBD1 (5 bases). Germline values: CDR1 SGHNT, CDR2 YYREEE (reference sequence). Trimming pared 1 base from V and 3 bases from J, leaving 7 bases between. The CDR3 is made up of 14 amino acids. CDR3: CASSLKGSNEKLFF. CDR3 sequence (DNA): TGTGCCAGCAGCTTGAAGGGGTCTAATGAAAAACTGTTTTTT.

The chain couples TRBV4-1 to TRBJ2-5; the match to TRBD2 covers 11 bases. This CDR3 has 18 residues. Germline CDR1 MGHRA, CDR2 YSYEKL. Trimming removed 2 bases from V and 5 bases from J; junction bases left unmatched: 13. The CDR3 DNA sequence: TGCGCCAGCAGCCAAAGCCCGGCCTTCGTAGCGGGGGGGGAGACCCAGTACTTC. This encodes CASSQSPAFVAGGETQYF.

J is TRBJ2-5 and V is TRBV11-2; D may be TRBD2 (5 bases). V lost 4 bases to trimming and J lost 5 bases, with 20 bases between them. Germline-derived CDR1 and CDR2 are SGHAT and FQNNGV. The CDR3 runs to 16 residues. The CDR3, as DNA: TGTGCCAGCAGCTCCCGGGTAGGGCGGTCGGGGGAGACCCAGTACTTC. Translating gives CASSSRVGRSGETQYF.

This clone was seen only a few times. The gene calls are TRBV5-6 and TRBJ2-6; D is unclear. The CDR3 loop spans 16 amino acids. The V and J ends lost 1 base and 6 bases respectively, with 14 bases between them. Germline V CDR1 and CDR2: SGHDT, YYEEEE. The CDR3 region has the DNA TGTGCCAGCAGCTTGCGGAGATCAGCTACGGCCAACGTCCTGACTTTC. It specifies CASSLRRSATANVLTF.

The chain carries TRBV7-2 and TRBJ1-5, with D hard to call. The germline V gene has CDR1 SGHTA and CDR2 FQGNSA. V lost 1 base and J lost 1, with 8 bases in between. This CDR3 spans 15 amino acids. CDR3 region: CASSLESGSNQPQHF. The CDR3 nucleotides read TGTGCCAGCAGCTTAGAGTCGGGGAGCAATCAGCCCCAGCATTTT.

A few counts support this clone. This rearrangement joins TRBV6-4 to TRBJ2-1, with 8 positions matching TRBD2. The CDR3 length is 15 residues. V shed 9 bases and J 0 bases; nucleotides not matched to a gene: 7. Germline CDR1 is MRHNA and CDR2 is SNTAGT. CDR3 DNA: TGTGCCAGAACCGGTAGCGGGGACTCCTACAATGAGCAGTTCTTC. Translated, it gives CARTGSGDSYNEQFF.

The V and J genes are TRBV27 and TRBJ2-3; TRBD1 aligns across 7 bases. CDR3 length: 15 amino acids. CDR1 and CDR2 (germline): MNHEY, SMNVEV (reference sequence). Losses at the gene ends were 1 base for V and 0 bases for J; bases not matched to a gene: 1. The CDR3 nucleotides are TGTGCCAGCAGTTTATTGGGACAGAGCACAGATACGCAGTATTTT. Its translation: CASSLLGQSTDTQYF.

The chain uses TRBV18 and TRBJ1-5; D possibly corresponds to TRBD1 (5 bases). This CDR3 comprises 16 residues. Germline V gene data show CDR1 as KGHSH and CDR2 as LQKENI. V lost 6 bases and J lost 1, with 16 bases in between. This chain's CDR3 is CASSKAPDRSNQPQHF. The CDR3 DNA is TGTGCCAGCTCCAAGGCCCCCGACAGAAGCAATCAGCCCCAGCATTTT.

The chain has TRBV6-5 and TRBJ1-1, with D hard to call. The CDR3 is 14 amino acids. The ends were cut back, 6 bases at V and 4 bases at J, with 15 bases in the middle. CDR1 MNHEY and CDR2 SVGAGI come from the germline V gene. The chain's CDR3 is CASSDREQLTEAFF. Written as DNA, the CDR3 is TGTGCCAGCAGCGACCGGGAACAGCTCACTGAAGCTTTCTTT.